This TCR beta chain comes out of a study of shared clonotypes between healthy human individuals (dated by TCRdb to 2020 to 2022). At the level of the whole study: A few men and a couple of women, aged 18 to 49 years, made up the cohort. Between about 0.8 and 8.9 billion PBMCs per donor were obtained by leukapheresis. For each donor, three plates each were used for CD4 naive and CD4 memory, two plates were used for CD8 naive, and one plate was used for CD8 memory. The study deeply sequenced blood TCR repertoires of about 5 healthy adults to estimate repertoire size and the extent of clonotype sharing between individuals. To increase sequencing depth and limit assay-specific biases, TCR repertoire library preparation and sequencing were carried out by different laboratories using diverse techniques. Beyond this particular receptor, the publication reports: When four donors were compared, the shared fraction of clonotypes was 5% to 6.5% for naive CD4, 3.5% to 4% for naive CD8, 2% to 2.5% for memory CD4, and 0.4% for memory CD8. The small number of donors limited the genetic and exposure-history diversity represented. Sampling was limited to blood, and TCR repertoires in tissue likely differ from TCR repertoires in blood. Incomplete sequencing was indicated by rarefaction of sorted-subset datasets, despite the large sequencing depth. Higher generation probabilities were observed for clonotypes shared by all four sorted-subset donors than for non-shared clonotypes. Estimated clonotype richness was generally larger for naive than for memory subsets. Pairwise subsampling led to the expectation that sequencing depth would affect the degree of clonotype sharing among donors.

The donors were healthy, HIV-negative adults who had no recently reported acute infections or vaccinations. Only Caucasian adults living in Nashville, Tennessee, USA were represented among the donors. CD4+ T cells were enriched by magnetic negative selection; naive cells were then positively selected on CD45RA, and the negative fraction formed the memory subset. Blood was obtained by leukapheresis, after which PBMCs were separated by Ficoll-Histopaque density gradient centrifugation and cryopreserved in liquid nitrogen vapor phase. Analytical flow cytometry was used to check the purity and quantity of every magnetically sorted T cell population. Genomic DNA was isolated from each sorted fraction and quantified by UV absorbance on a Nanodrop 2000c. TCR CDR3 regions were amplified from genomic DNA by multiplex PCR using the deep immunoSEQ assay. For each cell subset, the extracted genomic DNA was distributed evenly across all wells of several immunoSEQ 96-well plates, and each plate served as one replicate. For sorted subsets, around 0.2 ug of genomic DNA, equivalent to 25,000 to 35,000 T cell genomes, went into each replicate PCR. The purified libraries were quantified using a Qubit 3.0 fluorometer, sized with a Bioanalyzer 2100, and then quantified again using the KAPA Library Quantification kit. Each immunoSEQ 96-well plate was sequenced on its own single-read 150-cycle Illumina NextSeq 550 flow cell. The original pipeline was this. Because the immunoSEQ output included only junctional sequences and no quality scores, the filtering could not be the same as the filtering used for full-length reads. Sequences were annotated with PyIR, a Python wrapper for IgBLAST v1.9, and V/J genes and CDR3 were assigned using IMGT germline references. Reads were filtered out if the reads had weak V/J assignments (E-value above 1e-6), no CDR3, stop codons, out-of-frame junctions, or ambiguous translated residues. V3J clonotypes were defined as sequences sharing an identical inferred V gene, J gene, and CDR3 amino acid sequence. To compute the percentage overlap between repertoires, the number of shared unique clonotypes was divided by the size of the smaller repertoire. Repertoire richness was assessed with RTK rarefaction, the Chao1 estimator, and Recon v2.1 estimates of unobserved clonotypes. For all TCRbeta clonotypes obtained by the gDNA method from a handful of donors, generation probabilities were computed with OLGA. TCRdb re-hosts the immuneACCESS table, in-frame sequences only. Its copies lack some clones; in the studies checked, an unresolved V gene accounts for under half of them, and the cause for the rest is not known. That table furnishes V, J and clone size, whereas the DNA furnished D and trimming. This sample gives 2.5 million or so clones in total; about 92% of them show up just once. Of the sample, 0.14% falls within the top ten clones.

The CDR3, cysteine through phenylalanine, is 15 amino acids long. CDR3 DNA is the only sequence kept; it has 45 bases, read in frame from the first base. The V and J ends are trimmed by 6 bases and 1 base, leaving 13 bases between them. The germline V gene specifies SNHLY as CDR1 and FYNNEI as CDR2. This clone occurred a few times. Its binding antigen is unknown. No much larger clone exists at a distance of one base, and base qualities are not known. The receptor's source is a young man in good health. This chain joins TRBV2 to TRBJ1-5, and perhaps TRBD1 as D gene, on 5 matching bases. Sequenced sample: naive CD4+ T cells sorted from blood. The cell subset or site label for this specimen denotes: CD45RA+ positively selected. The bases read TGTGCCAGCAGGAGGGACCTGGGCAGCAATCAGCCCCAGCATTTT. This encodes CASRRDLGSNQPQHF.